What follows are 27 T cell receptor beta chains derived from one specimen sequenced in a study of CD8+ T cells in alopecia areata. Treatment in this sample: oral pan-JAK inhibitor, 5-10 mg twice daily. Sequencing used cDNA as its template, made by extracting RNA and reverse transcribing it. Here immunoSEQ multiplex PCR was the method, and the copy in TCRdb shows in-frame clones only, minus some. This sample has approximately 210,000 clones, with 50% to 60% found just once. The sequenced sample was CD4+ T cells sorted from blood, obtained at week 4, from a patient treated with tofacitinib. The receptors derive from a human donor with alopecia areata.

Only a few counts were recorded for this clone. The chain uses TRBV10-3 and TRBJ2-2; no definite D call. Germline V CDR1 and CDR2: ENHRY, SYGVKD. The length of the CDR3 is 15 residues. Trimming cost V 4 bases and J 0 bases, with 9 bases left between them. This CDR3 is CAISVVGANTGELFF. CDR3 coding DNA: TGTGCCATCAGTGTAGTCGGAGCGAACACCGGGGAGCTGTTTTTT.

The chain combines TRBV30 with TRBJ2-5; a weak D match, TRBD1 (6 bases). V was shortened by 4 bases and J by 5 bases, with 11 bases between the two germline ends. Germline assignment: CDR1 GTSNPN and CDR2 SVGIG (reference sequence). The CDR3 has 12 residues. The CDR3 reads CAWMGARETQYF. In DNA, the CDR3 is TGTGCCTGGATGGGGGCCAGGGAGACCCAGTACTTC. The variable domain in full, with the rest retrieved from reference TRBV30 and TRBJ2-5, is SQTIHQWPATLVQPVGSPLSLECTVEGTSNPNLYWYRQAAGRGLQLLFYSVGIGQISSEVPQNLSASRPQDRQFILSSKKLLLSDSGFYLCAWMGARETQYFGPGTRLLVL.

The chain employs TRBV5-1 and TRBJ1-5; D gene ambiguous. V lost 0 bases to trimming and J lost 1 base, with 8 bases between them. This CDR3 has 15 residues. CDR1 SGHRS and CDR2 YFSETQ come from the germline V gene. The CDR3 loop is CASSLDGISNQPQHF. CDR3 sequence (DNA): TGCGCCAGCAGCTTGGATGGAATAAGCAATCAGCCCCAGCATTTT.

The chain couples TRBV19 to TRBJ2-7, with 7 bases aligning to TRBD2. The CDR3 sequence is 13 residues long. The germline V gene has CDR1 LNHDA and CDR2 SQIVND (reference sequence). The V segment lost 1 base and the J segment 4 bases; nucleotides outside the gene matches: 1. CDR3 sequence (DNA): TGTGCCAGTAGTATAGGCGGGGGATACGAGCAGTACTTC. Translated, it gives CASSIGGGYEQYF. Full variable domain (missing parts from reference TRBV19 and TRBJ2-7): DGGITQSPKYLFRKEGQNVTLSCEQNLNHDAMYWYRQDPGQGLRLIYYSQIVNDFQKGDIAEGYSVSREKKESFPLTVTSAQKNPTAFYLCASSIGGGYEQYFGPGTRLTVT.

This sequence joins TRBV29-1 and TRBJ1-1; 9 nucleotides line up with TRBD1. The germline V gene has CDR1 SQVTM and CDR2 ANQGSEA. V shed 7 bases and J 4 bases; nucleotides not matched to a gene: 10. The CDR3 loop spans 14 amino acids. This CDR3 is CSAIQGARGTEAFF. DNA of the CDR3: TGCAGCGCTATACAGGGGGCGCGGGGCACTGAAGCTTTCTTT.

The rearrangement uses TRBV5-1 and TRBJ2-7; 9 bases line up with TRBD1. Trimming at V came to 2 bases and at J to 0 bases, leaving 6 bases not matched to a gene. CDR1 and CDR2 (germline): SGHRS, YFSETQ. This CDR3 region has 16 residues. The CDR3 DNA follows: TGCGCCAGCAGCTTTACCCCGGGACAGGGCTCCTACGAGCAGTACTTC. It is translated as CASSFTPGQGSYEQYF.

This chain uses TRBV7-2 with TRBJ2-5; D gene unclear. The CDR3 length is 13 residues. The germline V gene encodes CDR1 SGHTA and CDR2 FQGNSA. The V end lost 2 bases, the J end lost 3 bases, and 7 bases lay between the germline ends. The CDR3 bases are TGTGCCAGCAGCTTATGGTTCGAAGAGACCCAGTACTTC. This gives the protein CASSLWFEETQYF.

V is TRBV5-4 and J is TRBJ1-1; 8 bases are shared with TRBD1. The CDR3 totals 14 residues. In germline, CDR1 is SGHNT, CDR2 YYREEE (reference sequence). The junction had 8 bases not matched to a gene; V was cut back by 3 bases and J by 7 bases. The CDR3 is CASSSPQGAYEAFF. The CDR3 coding sequence is TGTGCCAGCAGCTCACCCCAGGGGGCCTATGAAGCTTTCTTT.

The chain uses TRBV4-2 and TRBJ1-2, with 8 bases identical to TRBD1. The CDR3 covers 15 residues. In germline, CDR1 is LGHNA, CDR2 YNFKEQ. With 0 bases clipped from V and 5 bases from J, the junction kept 5 bases outside the gene matches. The CDR3 spells CASSQDTGGPYGYTF. The CDR3 DNA is TGTGCCAGCAGCCAAGATACAGGGGGACCGTATGGCTACACCTTC.

The CDR3 protein is CASSVAGSETQYF. CDR3 sequence (DNA): TGTGCCAGCAGCGTAGCGGGGTCAGAGACCCAGTACTTC. The rearrangement uses TRBV9 and TRBJ2-5; D might be TRBD2 (5 bases). This CDR3 is 13 amino acids long. The V gene's germline CDR1 is SGDLS and CDR2 YYNGEE. The germline V and J ends were trimmed by 0 bases and 4 bases, with 7 bases remaining between them.

The chain uses TRBV27 and TRBJ2-7; the D call may be TRBD1 or TRBD2 (6 bases each). There are 12 residues in the CDR3. Germline CDR1 reads MNHEY; CDR2 reads SMNVEV (reference sequence). Trimming pared 4 bases from V and 11 bases from J, leaving 15 bases between. CDR3 sequence reads: CASSSLGGGKYF. The CDR3 nucleotides are TGTGCCAGCAGTTCCCTCGGGGGCGGGAAGTACTTC.

This clone was counted between two and nine times. CDR3 sequence reads: CASSPGPLTNYGYTF. The DNA for the CDR3 is TGTGCCAGCTCACCGGGACCGCTCACTAACTATGGCTACACCTTC. V and J are TRBV18 and TRBJ1-2; tentatively, D is TRBD1 (5 bases). Trimming left V 3 bases short and J 0 bases short, with 11 bases between. Germline V CDR1 and CDR2: KGHSH, LQKENI. The CDR3 is 15 amino acids.

The rearrangement uses TRBV4-1 and TRBJ1-3; no firm D call. CDR1 is MGHRA and CDR2 is YSYEKL in the germline V gene. Trimming stripped 4 bases from V and 4 bases from J, with 8 bases between. This CDR3 region has 13 residues. The CDR3 bases are TGCGCCAGCAGCCGCGTCCCCGGAAACACCATATATTTT. Protein: CASSRVPGNTIYF.

J is TRBJ1-5 and V is TRBV7-8; tentatively, D is TRBD1 (5 bases). Germline assignment: CDR1 SGHVS and CDR2 FQNEAQ. V gave up 3 bases and J gave up 3 bases, with 9 bases separating them. The CDR3 loop spans 14 amino acids. The CDR3 sequence is CASSLWGDNQPQHF. CDR3 DNA sequence: TGTGCCAGCAGCTTGTGGGGGGACAATCAGCCCCAGCATTTT.

The chain combines TRBV4-1 with TRBJ1-5; 10 bases are shared with TRBD1. The V gene's germline CDR1 is MGHRA and CDR2 YSYEKL. This CDR3 is built from 15 residues. V was pared by 0 bases and J by 9 bases, with 5 bases of the junction left unmatched. The CDR3 DNA reads TGCGCCAGCAGCCAAGATCGGACAGGGGGTGGGCCCCAGCATTTT. Translating it yields CASSQDRTGGGPQHF.

The rearrangement uses TRBV2 and TRBJ2-1; D may be TRBD2 (6 bases). V was pared by 6 bases and J by 5 bases, with 11 bases between. In germline, CDR1 is SNHLY, CDR2 FYNNEI. This CDR3 is built from 13 residues. CDR3 in amino acids: CASRGVADNEQFF. CDR3 coding DNA: TGTGCCAGCAGGGGTGTAGCGGACAATGAGCAGTTCTTC.

There are a few counts of this clone. The chain carries TRBV29-1 and TRBJ2-5; 11 bases match TRBD2. V lost 4 bases, J lost 1 base, and 5 bases stayed unmatched. Germline V gene data show CDR1 as SQVTM and CDR2 as ANQGSEA. The CDR3 runs to 15 residues. The DNA of the CDR3 is TGCAGCGTTGTTTCACTAGCGGGGGCCCAAGAGACCCAGTACTTC. Its translation is CSVVSLAGAQETQYF.

The J gene is TRBJ1-6, the V gene TRBV2; TRBD1 matches at 7 bases. Trimming took 6 bases from V and 10 from J; bases not matched to a gene: 9. Germline V gives CDR1 SNHLY, CDR2 FYNNEI. The CDR3 is 14 amino acids. CDR3 sequence: CASRLTGEYSPLHF. The DNA for the CDR3 is TGTGCCAGCAGGCTCACAGGGGAATACTCACCCCTCCACTTT.

This clone was picked up one time. In the same sample, other DNA sequences code for this CDR3. This chain uses TRBV29-1 with TRBJ2-3; possible D gene TRBD2, 6 bases. The ends were cut back, 3 bases at V and 1 base at J, with 8 bases in the middle. CDR3 length: 13 residues. The germline CDR1 and CDR2 sequences are SQVTM and ANQGSEA. This chain's CDR3 is CSVDGGGTDTQYF. For the CDR3, the DNA is TGCAGCGTTGACGGCGGGGGCACAGATACGCAGTATTTT.

The V gene is TRBV2, the J gene TRBJ1-5; 7 nucleotides agree with TRBD1. Germline V gene data show CDR1 as SNHLY and CDR2 as FYNNEI. The V and J ends lost 7 bases and 5 bases, in that order; junction bases with no gene match: 5. The CDR3 sequence is 13 residues long. The chain's CDR3 is CASKLQGDQPQHF. For the CDR3, the DNA is TGTGCCAGCAAACTTCAGGGGGATCAGCCCCAGCATTTT.

V and J are TRBV2 and TRBJ2-7; maybe TRBD2 (7 bases). The CDR3 length is 13 residues. Germline CDR1 SNHLY, CDR2 FYNNEI. The germline V and J ends were trimmed by 7 bases and 3 bases, with 13 bases remaining between them. The CDR3 DNA follows: TGTGCCAGCAATCGGGGGGCTTTCTACGAGCAGTACTTC. It translates to CASNRGAFYEQYF.

This clone was picked up a small number of times. The CDR3 region is CASSLEGTGIDEQFF. Written as DNA, the CDR3 is TGCGCCAGCAGCTTGGAAGGGACAGGGATAGATGAGCAGTTCTTC. V and J are TRBV5-1 and TRBJ2-1, with TRBD1 identical over 9 bases. The CDR3 runs 15 residues. Germline lookup yields CDR1 SGHRS and CDR2 YFSETQ. The junction had 6 bases not matched to a gene; V was cut back by 0 bases and J by 8 bases.

This chain uses TRBV5-1 with TRBJ1-1; D might be TRBD1 (5 bases). There are 15 residues in the CDR3. V was trimmed by 0 bases and J by 0 bases, leaving 9 bases between them. Per germline, CDR1 SGHRS and CDR2 YFSETQ. CDR3 region: CASSLGDSLNTEAFF. CDR3 nucleotide sequence: TGCGCCAGCAGCTTGGGCGACAGCCTGAACACTGAAGCTTTCTTT.

This clone was counted a few times. The chain is built from TRBV29-1 and TRBJ1-1; D gene ambiguous. The germline V gene has CDR1 SQVTM and CDR2 ANQGSEA. The CDR3 covers 13 residues. The ends were cut back, 6 bases at V and 0 bases at J, with 11 bases in the middle. For the CDR3, the DNA is TGCAGCGTGCACCCCACCTTGAACACTGAAGCTTTCTTT. Encoded protein: CSVHPTLNTEAFF.

This clone appeared once. The chain links TRBV6-5 to TRBJ1-2, with D hard to call. Germline lookup yields CDR1 MNHEY and CDR2 SVGAGI. This CDR3 is 14 amino acids long. V lost 0 bases and J lost 3, with 8 bases in between. Here the CDR3 reads CASSYSGWDYGYTF. The CDR3 DNA reads as TGTGCCAGCAGTTACTCTGGTTGGGACTATGGCTACACCTTC.

This chain connects TRBV4-1 to TRBJ2-3; 12 bases agree with TRBD2. The CDR3 loop spans 16 amino acids. CDR1 and CDR2 (germline): MGHRA, YSYEKL. After removal of 4 bases from V and 3 bases from J, the junction contained 5 bases not matched to a gene. The DNA for the CDR3 is TGCGCCAGCAGCCGACTTGGGACTAGCGGGACAGATACGCAGTATTTT. It specifies CASSRLGTSGTDTQYF.

This clone was detected a few times. The V and J genes are TRBV13 and TRBJ2-1; D remains unclear. CDR1 and CDR2 (germline): PRHDT, FYEKMQ (reference sequence). Trimming removed 7 bases at V and 0 bases at J, with 10 bases between. There are 14 residues in the CDR3. The CDR3 sequence: CASTGRSSYNEQFF. CDR3 in DNA: TGTGCCAGCACAGGTAGAAGCTCCTACAATGAGCAGTTCTTC.